The sequence of this T cell receptor (beta chain) was determined in a study of CD8 T cells in ankylosing spondylitis. With 1 base clipped from V and 6 bases from J, the junction kept 4 bases outside the gene matches. The CDR3 is 15 amino acids. Germline lookup yields CDR1 LGHDT and CDR2 YNNKEL (reference sequence). TCRdb ran MiXCR on the 5' RACE reads and lists one entry per CDR3 protein. The sample has approximately 200,000 distinct CDR3 sequences; over 10% are singletons. Sequenced sample: blood, either unsorted or a sorted T cell fraction (not recorded which). This TCR was recovered from a female donor with ankylosing spondylitis or in good health (not recorded which). The chain combines TRBV3-1 with TRBJ2-7; 12 nucleotides match TRBD2. CDR3 loop: CASSQVPGLAGEQYF. The CDR3 coding sequence is TGTGCCAGCAGCCAAGTGCCGGGACTAGCGGGCGAGCAGTACTTC.